The 19 T cell receptor beta chains presented below share a single source sample, sequenced in a study of CDR3 diversity in severe acne. TCRdb independently ran MiXCR on the PCR reads; one entry per CDR3 protein. Seen here are around 100,000 distinct CDR3 sequences, about half observed once, and the top ten hold roughly 12%. Source material: blood. These receptors originate from a male donor with acne.

Comments on this clonotype: An end of the junction differs from the germline gene, which may be a read error. The chain couples TRBV20-1 to TRBJ2-1; 10 bases line up with TRBD2. The germline V gene encodes CDR1 DFQATT and CDR2 SNEGSKA (reference sequence). CDR3 length: 11 residues. The CDR3 is CSARLAGEQFF. Here the CDR3 DNA reads TGCAGCGCTAGACTAGCGGGTGAGCAGTTCTTC.

This clonotype was counted many times. The chain has TRBV7-9 and TRBJ2-1, with 11 bases that match TRBD2. CDR1 and CDR2 from the germline V gene are SEHNR and FQNEAQ (reference sequence). This CDR3 region has 16 residues. The V segment lost 3 bases and the J segment 5 bases; nucleotides outside the gene matches: 6. The CDR3 is CASSFVGLAADNEQFF. In DNA form, the CDR3 reads TGTGCCAGCAGCTTTGTGGGACTAGCGGCGGACAATGAGCAGTTCTTC.

The rearrangement links TRBV4-1 to TRBJ2-2; D remains ambiguous. V was pared by 8 bases and J by 5 bases, with 9 bases between. Germline lookup yields CDR1 MGHRA and CDR2 YSYEKL. The CDR3 is 12 residues long. CDR3: CASGPLTGELFF. The CDR3 DNA reads TGCGCCAGCGGACCCTTGACCGGGGAGCTGTTTTTT.

This sequence joins TRBV20-1 and TRBJ2-1; 8 bases map to TRBD1. CDR1 and CDR2 from the germline V gene are DFQATT and SNEGSKA (reference sequence). CDR3 length: 18 amino acids. Losses at the gene ends were 6 bases for V and 4 bases for J; bases not matched to a gene: 20. The CDR3 loop reads CSASSVNPGGLKYNEQFF. The CDR3, as DNA: TGCAGTGCCAGCAGCGTAAACCCAGGGGGCCTAAAATACAATGAGCAGTTCTTC.

This clonotype was seen many times. The gene calls are TRBV20-1 and TRBJ2-7, with 9 bases that match TRBD1. The CDR3 totals 13 residues. The V segment lost 6 bases and the J segment 4 bases; nucleotides outside the gene matches: 7. The germline V gene has CDR1 DFQATT and CDR2 SNEGSKA (reference sequence). CDR3 DNA: TGCAGTGCCTGGGACAGGGAGGGTTACGAGCAGTACTTC. Its protein is CSAWDREGYEQYF.

This clonotype was observed a single time. The chain uses TRBV24-1 and TRBJ1-5; D is unclear. The V gene lost 9 bases and the J gene lost 7 bases, with 15 bases spanning the gap. Germline CDR1 KGHDR, CDR2 SFDVKD. This CDR3 is 13 amino acids long. This chain's CDR3 is CATGSGFGQPQHF. The CDR3 nucleotides read TGTGCCACCGGATCGGGGTTCGGACAGCCCCAGCATTTT.

Points on this clonotype: It may be a read error: a sequence one base away is much more abundant. The rearrangement joins TRBV11-2 to TRBJ1-4; no reliable D call. Germline-derived CDR1 and CDR2 are SGHAT and FQNNGV. CDR3 length equals 14 residues. The CDR3 region is CTSSLVGKGEKLFF. The DNA for the CDR3 is TGTACCAGCAGCTTGGTGGGAAAGGGTGAAAAACTGTTTTTT.

This clonotype has only a few counts. The chain recombines TRBV6-2 or TRBV6-3 with TRBJ2-3; 11 bases align to TRBD2. V lost 4 bases to trimming and J lost 4 bases; unmatched junction nucleotides: 4. The germline V gene has CDR1 MNHEY and CDR2 SVGEGT. This CDR3 contains 15 residues. DNA for the CDR3: TGTGCCAGCAGTTTTAGCGGGGGGGGGGCAGATACGCAGTATTTT. The encoded protein is CASSFSGGGADTQYF.

This clonotype was seen a handful of times. A read error may be the cause here, since a much bigger clone is one base away. The chain is built from TRBV20-1 and TRBJ2-3, with D unclear. Per germline, CDR1 DFQATT and CDR2 SNEGSKA (reference sequence). The CDR3 runs 15 residues. CDR3 bases: TGCGGTGCTATCTTACCCGCCACTAGCACAGATACGCAGTATTTT. Amino acids: CGAILPATSTDTQYF.

V gene TRBV25-1 combines with J gene TRBJ1-1; D might be TRBD1 (6 bases). Germline V lookup: CDR1 MGHDK, CDR2 SYGVNS. The CDR3 totals 15 residues. The ends were cut back, 5 bases at V and 4 bases at J, with 17 bases in the middle. CDR3 amino acids: CASSQQGFRFTEAFF. The CDR3 DNA sequence: TGTGCCAGCAGTCAACAGGGCTTCCGATTCACTGAAGCTTTCTTT.

The V gene is TRBV7-3, the J gene TRBJ1-3, with D possibly TRBD1 on 5 matching bases. Trimming removed 0 bases from V and 8 bases from J, with 11 bases in between. The CDR3 contains 14 residues. CDR1 and CDR2 (germline): SGHTA, FQGTGA. CDR3 protein: CASSLTGDTYTIYF. The CDR3 region has the DNA TGTGCCAGCAGCTTAACAGGGGATACTTACACCATATATTTT. Full variable domain (outside the CDR3, taken from reference TRBV7-3 and TRBJ1-3): GAGVSQTPSNKVTEKGKYVELRCDPISGHTALYWYRQSLGQGPEFLIYFQGTGAADDSGLPNDRFFAVRPEGSVSTLKIQRTERGDSAVYLCASSLTGDTYTIYFGEGSWLTVV.

V and J are TRBV2 and TRBJ2-7; D call uncertain. The CDR3 is 14 residues long. Trimming stripped 8 bases from V and 9 bases from J, with 23 bases between. Per germline, CDR1 SNHLY and CDR2 FYNNEI. CDR3 sequence reads: CASLGPRPLFVQYF. In DNA, the CDR3 is TGTGCCAGCTTGGGCCCGCGGCCCCTCTTTGTGCAGTACTTC.

This chain uses TRBV19 with TRBJ1-1; no reliable D call. Germline CDR1 and CDR2: LNHDA and SQIVND (reference sequence). CDR3 size: 12 residues. The V and J ends lost 3 bases and 3 bases respectively, with 5 bases between them. The CDR3 sequence: CASSIPDTEAFF. The DNA of the CDR3 is TGTGCCAGTAGTATTCCGGACACTGAAGCTTTCTTT.

This clonotype was counted ten times or more. The chain uses TRBV7-2 and TRBJ1-1; a possible D gene is TRBD1 (5 bases). Germline-derived CDR1 and CDR2 are SGHTA and FQGNSA. With 4 bases removed from V and 11 bases from J, the gap between germline ends came to 17 bases. This CDR3 has 13 residues. CDR3 in amino acids: CASSSPTQGGAFF. The CDR3, as DNA: TGTGCCAGCAGCTCTCCGACCCAGGGTGGTGCTTTCTTT.

The V and J genes are TRBV29-1 and TRBJ2-7, with D hard to call. The V gene lost 2 bases and the J gene lost 0 bases, with 5 bases spanning the gap. CDR1 and CDR2 from the germline V gene are SQVTM and ANQGSEA. The CDR3 is 12 amino acids. The CDR3 loop reads CSVEKGSYEQYF. CDR3 nucleotides: TGCAGCGTTGAAAAAGGCTCCTACGAGCAGTACTTC.

This sequence joins TRBV15 and TRBJ1-1; a possible D gene is TRBD1 (6 bases). Germline lookup yields CDR1 LNHNV and CDR2 YYDKDF (reference sequence). V was shortened by 1 base and J by 7 bases, with 10 bases between the two germline ends. This CDR3 region has 13 residues. The CDR3 reads CATSRGAQGEAFF. CDR3 coding DNA: TGTGCCACCAGCAGAGGGGCACAGGGTGAAGCTTTCTTT. Filled out from reference TRBV15 and TRBJ1-1, the complete variable domain reads DAMVIQNPRYQVTQFGKPVTLSCSQTLNHNVMYWYQQKSSQAPKLLFHYYDKDFNNEADTPDNFQSRRPNTSFCFLDIRSPGLGDTAMYLCATSRGAQGEAFFGQGTRLTVV.

The chain recombines TRBV12-3 or TRBV12-4 with TRBJ1-4; D is undetermined. The CDR3 contains 10 residues. The ends were cut back, 5 bases at V and 13 bases at J, with 8 bases in the middle. CDR3 nucleotides: TGTGCCAGCAGTGCCGGTTCACTGTTTTTT. The encoded protein is CASSAGSLFF.

In regard to this clonotype: This may be a read error, as it is one base from a much larger clone. The chain links TRBV10-3 to TRBJ2-1, with 14 bases matching TRBD2. J was trimmed by 0 bases and V by 7 bases; bases with no gene match: 2. CDR1 and CDR2 from the germline V gene are ENHRY and SYGVKD. The CDR3 runs 16 residues. The CDR3 sequence is CAITGTSGSSYNEQFF. CDR3 coding DNA: TGTGCCATCACTGGGACTAGCGGGAGCTCCTACAATGAGCAGTTCTTC.

The rearrangement links TRBV16 to TRBJ1-1, with D possibly matching TRBD1 (5 bases). The germline V gene has CDR1 KGHSY and CDR2 FQNENV. This CDR3 is built from 14 residues. Between the trimmed V and J ends, which lost 4 bases and 4 bases, there was a span of 13 bases. The CDR3 is CASSLRRASTEAFF. The CDR3 bases are TGTGCCAGCAGCCTGCGCAGGGCTAGCACTGAAGCTTTCTTT.